This T cell receptor beta chain was sequenced in a study of identical twins. At least ten counts were recorded for this clonotype. TCRdb called the 5' RACE reads again in MiXCR, with one record for every CDR3 protein. Of roughly 150,000 distinct CDR3 sequences in the sample, 3% to 4% were seen once. The TCR originated in a young man in good health. The sample comprised memory T cells sorted from blood.

CDR3 bases: TGCGCCAGCAGCGAGCTCCCAGCCGGGGAGCTGTTTTTT. Translation gives CASSELPAGELFF. J is TRBJ2-2 and V is TRBV5-1; D is unclear. Germline V gives CDR1 SGHRS, CDR2 YFSETQ. This CDR3 spans 13 amino acids. V dropped 4 bases and J dropped 6 bases, with 10 bases sitting between them.